These 3 T cell receptor beta chains originate from one sample sequenced in a study of T cell responses to AZD1222 COVID-19 vaccine. This table comes from immunoSEQ multiplex PCR, and its TCRdb copy is limited to in-frame clones, with some not included. The table has 100,000 to 150,000 clones, 85% seen once. The material was peripheral blood, obtained 28 days after the second AZD1222 dose. Receptor source: an adult who received the AZD1222 COVID-19 vaccine.

The J gene is TRBJ1-1, the V gene TRBV6-6; D is unclear. The CDR3 has 14 amino acids. CDR1 is MNHNY and CDR2 is SVGAGI in the germline V gene (reference sequence). V dropped 5 bases and J dropped 1 base, with 11 bases sitting between them. The CDR3 loop reads CASSSLTSNTEAFF. The DNA for the CDR3 is TGTGCCAGCAGTAGCTTGACATCGAACACTGAAGCTTTCTTT.

The chain joins TRBV28 to TRBJ1-5, with D tentatively TRBD1 (6 bases). Trimming left V 5 bases short and J 6 bases short, with 20 bases between. Per germline, CDR1 MDHEN and CDR2 SYDVKM. CDR3 length: 16 amino acids. Written as DNA, the CDR3 is TGTGCCAGCAGTCCTCCATCCCTCGGGGGGCTTCAGCCCCAGCATTTT. The encoded protein is CASSPPSLGGLQPQHF. Based on the CDR3 plus reference TRBV28 and TRBJ1-5, the full variable domain is DVKVTQSSRYLVKRTGEKVFLECVQDMDHENMFWYRQDPGLGLRLIYFSYDVKMKEKGDIPEGYSVSREKKERFSLILESASTNQTSMYLCASSPPSLGGLQPQHFGDGTRLSIL.

V gene TRBV2 combines with J gene TRBJ2-2, with D perhaps matching TRBD1 or TRBD2 (7 bases each). This CDR3 contains 14 residues. Germline V gives CDR1 SNHLY, CDR2 FYNNEI. Trimming left V 7 bases short and J 7 bases short, with 16 bases between. Here the CDR3 DNA reads TGTGCCAGCACCATCAGGGGGGGAAGCGGGGAGCTGTTTTTT. It is translated as CASTIRGGSGELFF.